These T cell receptor beta chains were read from a single sample in a study of metastatic and nonmetastatic thyroid tumors. TCRdb re-processed the PCR reads through MiXCR. The table includes 89,000 or so clones, about 9.1% detected once. Specimen: blood. Receptors were obtained from a female donor with papillary thyroid cancer or a benign thyroid nodule (not recorded which). Some clones in this sample may be carry-over from other donors' samples. The CDR3 runs from the conserved cysteine through the conserved F or W. The D gene is left open where the match is weak. For some rows the clone size is stated as once, few or many, or as a class when expanded; others skip it.

V gene: TRBV6-4
clone size: many
J gene: TRBJ2-3
D gene: NA
CDR3 DNA: TGTGCCAGCAGTGACTCCCTAGCTTCCACAGATACGCAGTATTTT
CDR3 protein: CASSDSLASTDTQYF

V gene: TRBV9
clone size: many
J gene: TRBJ2-7
D gene: TRBD2
CDR3 DNA: TGTGCCAGCAGCGTAGCCGGCGGGGGGGTCGACGAGCAGTACTTC
CDR3 protein: CASSVAGGGVDEQYF

V gene: TRBV24-1
clone size: few
J gene: TRBJ1-6
D gene: NA
CDR3 DNA: TGTGCCACCAGTGATTTAGACGGGACACCCCAGAGCTCCTATAATTCACCCCTCCACTTT
CDR3 protein: CATSDLDGTPQSSYNSPLHF

V gene: TRBV20-1
clone size: NA
J gene: TRBJ2-7
D gene: TRBD1
CDR3 DNA: TGCAGTGCCCCAGGGGGCAAAGCCTACGAGCAGTACTTC
CDR3 protein: CSAPGGKAYEQYF

V gene: TRBV7-7
clone size: NA
J gene: TRBJ2-3
D gene: TRBD2
CDR3 DNA: TGTGCCAGCAGCGTGGGACTAGCGGGTGATACGCAGTATTTT
CDR3 protein: CASSVGLAGDTQYF

V gene: TRBV11-1
clone size: few
J gene: TRBJ2-1
D gene: TRBD2
CDR3 DNA: TGTGCCAGCAGCCCAACAGCGGGGGCCCGAAACAATGAGCAGTTCTTC
CDR3 protein: CASSPTAGARNNEQFF

V gene: TRBV6-1
clone size: NA
J gene: TRBJ1-2
D gene: NA
CDR3 DNA: TGTGCCAGCCGGGGGGGGACCCCCTATGTCTACACCTTC
CDR3 protein: CASRGGTPYVYTF

V gene: TRBV30
clone size: many
J gene: TRBJ1-2
D gene: TRBD1
CDR3 DNA: TGTGCCCAGACTCACGCAGGGGGCAACTATGGCTACACCTTC
CDR3 protein: CAQTHAGGNYGYTF

V gene: TRBV6-5
clone size: NA
J gene: TRBJ1-6
D gene: NA
CDR3 DNA: TGTGCCAGCAGTTCCGGCCCTGGGGGCTATAATTCACCCCTCCAATTT
CDR3 protein: CASSSGPGGYNSPLQF

V gene: TRBV6-2/TRBV6-3
clone size: many
J gene: TRBJ2-7
D gene: TRBD2
CDR3 DNA: TGTGCCAGCAGTTACGGACTAGCGGGCTACGAGCAGTACTTC
CDR3 protein: CASSYGLAGYEQYF

V gene: TRBV27
clone size: many
J gene: TRBJ1-2
D gene: NA
CDR3 DNA: TGTGCCAGCCGTGGGGCGGGGGCTGACGGCTACACCTTC
CDR3 protein: CASRGAGADGYTF

V gene: TRBV28
clone size: many
J gene: TRBJ1-2
D gene: TRBD1
CDR3 DNA: TGTGCCAGCAGTTTAGACAGGGGGGGGGGTTACGATGGCTACACCTTC
CDR3 protein: CASSLDRGGGYDGYTF

V gene: TRBV5-6
clone size: many
J gene: TRBJ1-2
D gene: NA
CDR3 DNA: TGTGCCAGCAGGGTTGCGATTAGGCGGAACTATGGCTACACCTTC
CDR3 protein: CASRVAIRRNYGYTF

V gene: TRBV3-1
clone size: NA
J gene: TRBJ1-1
D gene: TRBD1
CDR3 DNA: TGTGCCAGCAGCCAAGTATACATTAGGACAGGGCCTGAAGCTTTCTTT
CDR3 protein: CASSQVYIRTGPEAFF

V gene: TRBV20-1
clone size: many
J gene: TRBJ1-5
D gene: NA
CDR3 DNA: TGCAGTGCTAGAGCGGGTGGCCCCAATCAGCCCCAGCATTTT
CDR3 protein: CSARAGGPNQPQHF

V gene: TRBV19
clone size: few
J gene: TRBJ2-7
D gene: NA
CDR3 DNA: TGTGCCAGTAGTACAGGGACCAGCGGCGAGCAGTACTTC
CDR3 protein: CASSTGTSGEQYF

V gene: TRBV6-5
clone size: many
J gene: TRBJ2-7
D gene: NA
CDR3 DNA: TGTGCCAGCAGTTACCCGGACAGCTACGAGCAGTACTTC
CDR3 protein: CASSYPDSYEQYF

V gene: TRBV15
clone size: NA
J gene: TRBJ1-2
D gene: TRBD1
CDR3 DNA: TGTGCCACCAGCAGAGAAAACGCGGGACAGGGGTTCTATGGCTACACCTTC
CDR3 protein: CATSRENAGQGFYGYTF

V gene: TRBV30
clone size: NA
J gene: TRBJ1-3
D gene: NA
CDR3 DNA: TGTGCCTGGAAGCTCGAGGGGCGATTCGGAAACACCATATATTTT
CDR3 protein: CAWKLEGRFGNTIYF

V gene: TRBV28
clone size: many
J gene: TRBJ1-1
D gene: NA
CDR3 DNA: TGTGCCAGCAGTTTGGGCCTGCGACGGGCGAACACTGAAGCTTTCTTT
CDR3 protein: CASSLGLRRANTEAFF

V gene: TRBV15
clone size: few
J gene: TRBJ1-2
D gene: NA
CDR3 DNA: TGTGCCATCAGCAGAGATATAGACATGGCGGATGGCTACACCTTC
CDR3 protein: CAISRDIDMADGYTF

V gene: TRBV5-1
clone size: many
J gene: TRBJ2-3
D gene: TRBD2
CDR3 DNA: TGCGCCAGCAGCTTGGGGGCTAGCGGGGGTTACACAGATACGCAGTATTTT
CDR3 protein: CASSLGASGGYTDTQYF